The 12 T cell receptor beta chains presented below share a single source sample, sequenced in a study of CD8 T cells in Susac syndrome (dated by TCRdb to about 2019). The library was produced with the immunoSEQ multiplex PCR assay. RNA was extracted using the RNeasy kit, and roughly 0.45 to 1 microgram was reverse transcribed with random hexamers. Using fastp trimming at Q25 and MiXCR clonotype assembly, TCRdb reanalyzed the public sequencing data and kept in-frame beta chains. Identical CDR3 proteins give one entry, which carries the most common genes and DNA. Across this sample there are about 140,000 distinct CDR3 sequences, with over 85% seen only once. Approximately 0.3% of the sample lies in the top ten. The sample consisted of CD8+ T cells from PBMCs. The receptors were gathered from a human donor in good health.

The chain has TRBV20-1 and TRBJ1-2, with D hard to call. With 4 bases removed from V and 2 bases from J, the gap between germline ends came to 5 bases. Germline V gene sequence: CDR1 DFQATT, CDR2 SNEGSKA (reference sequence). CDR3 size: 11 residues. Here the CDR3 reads CSAKVNYGYTF. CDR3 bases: TGCAGTGCTAAAGTAAACTATGGCTACACCTTC.

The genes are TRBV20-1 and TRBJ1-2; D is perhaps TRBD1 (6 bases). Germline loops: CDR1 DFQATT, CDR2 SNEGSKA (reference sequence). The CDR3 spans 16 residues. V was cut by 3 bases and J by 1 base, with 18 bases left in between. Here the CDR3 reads CSARGTLAPLNYGYTF. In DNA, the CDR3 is TGCAGTGCTAGGGGGACATTGGCCCCCCTTAACTATGGCTACACCTTC.

CDR3: CASSLRGQVYEQYF. CDR3 DNA: TGTGCCAGCAGCTTACGAGGCCAGGTGTACGAGCAGTACTTC. The J gene is TRBJ2-7, the V gene TRBV7-2; D remains unclear. The length of the CDR3 is 14 residues. The V and J ends lost 2 bases and 4 bases respectively, with 12 bases between them. Germline V gene sequence: CDR1 SGHTA, CDR2 FQGNSA.

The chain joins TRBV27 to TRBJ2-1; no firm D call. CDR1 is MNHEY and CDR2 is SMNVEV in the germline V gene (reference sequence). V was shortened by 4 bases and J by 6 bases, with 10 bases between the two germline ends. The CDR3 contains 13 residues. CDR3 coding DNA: TGTGCCAGCAGTTACACAGCGACCAATGAGCAGTTCTTC. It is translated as CASSYTATNEQFF.

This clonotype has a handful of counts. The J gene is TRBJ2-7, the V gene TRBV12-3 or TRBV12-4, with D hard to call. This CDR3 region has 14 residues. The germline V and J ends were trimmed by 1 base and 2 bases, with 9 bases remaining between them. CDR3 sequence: CASSLVPLTYEQYF. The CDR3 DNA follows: TGTGCCAGCAGTTTAGTCCCCCTTACCTACGAGCAGTACTTC.

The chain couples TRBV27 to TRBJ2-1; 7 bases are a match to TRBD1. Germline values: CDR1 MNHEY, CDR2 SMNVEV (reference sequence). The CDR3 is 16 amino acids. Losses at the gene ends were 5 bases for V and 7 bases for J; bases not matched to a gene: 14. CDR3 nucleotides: TGTGCCAGCAGTCCCTCGACAGGGATGGCAGGGAATGAGCAGTTCTTC. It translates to CASSPSTGMAGNEQFF.

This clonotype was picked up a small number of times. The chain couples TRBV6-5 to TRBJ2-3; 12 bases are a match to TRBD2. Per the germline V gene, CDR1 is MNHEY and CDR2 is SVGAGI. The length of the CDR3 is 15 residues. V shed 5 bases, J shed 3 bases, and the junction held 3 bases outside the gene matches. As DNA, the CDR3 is TGTGCCAGCAGTACCGGGACTAGCGGGACAGATACGCAGTATTTT. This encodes CASSTGTSGTDTQYF.

Here the CDR3 reads CASSSGTDYTDTQYF. The CDR3 region has the DNA TGTGCCAGCAGCTCCGGGACAGACTACACAGATACGCAGTATTTT. J is TRBJ2-3 and V is TRBV11-3; TRBD1 matches at 7 bases. Germline CDR1 is SGHNT and CDR2 is YENEEA. The CDR3 length is 15 residues. V shed 4 bases and J 2 bases; nucleotides not matched to a gene: 6.

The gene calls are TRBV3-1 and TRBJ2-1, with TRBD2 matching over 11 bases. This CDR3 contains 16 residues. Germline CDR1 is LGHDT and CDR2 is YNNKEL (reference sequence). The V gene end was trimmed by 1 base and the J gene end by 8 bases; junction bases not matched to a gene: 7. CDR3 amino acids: CASSQGHLAGGDEQFF. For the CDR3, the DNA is TGTGCCAGCAGCCAAGGTCATCTAGCGGGAGGAGATGAGCAGTTCTTC.

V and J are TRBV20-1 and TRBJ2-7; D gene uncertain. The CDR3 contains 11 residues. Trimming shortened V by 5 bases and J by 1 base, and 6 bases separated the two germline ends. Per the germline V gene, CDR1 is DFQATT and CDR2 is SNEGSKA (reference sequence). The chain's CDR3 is CSADLSYEQYF. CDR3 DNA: TGCAGTGCTGACCTTTCCTACGAGCAGTACTTC.

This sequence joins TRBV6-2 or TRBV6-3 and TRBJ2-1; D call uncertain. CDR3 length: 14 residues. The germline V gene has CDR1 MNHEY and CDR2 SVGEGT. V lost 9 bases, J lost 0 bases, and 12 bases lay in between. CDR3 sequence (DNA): TGTGCCAGTAGGACCTGGAGCTCCTACAATGAGCAGTTCTTC. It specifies CASRTWSSYNEQFF.

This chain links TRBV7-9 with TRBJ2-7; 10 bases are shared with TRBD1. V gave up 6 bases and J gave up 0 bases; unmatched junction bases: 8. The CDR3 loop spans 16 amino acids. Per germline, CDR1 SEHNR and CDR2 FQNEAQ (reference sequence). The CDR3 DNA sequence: TGTGCCAGCAGACCGCCGACAGGGGGCGGCTCCTACGAGCAGTACTTC. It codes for CASRPPTGGGSYEQYF. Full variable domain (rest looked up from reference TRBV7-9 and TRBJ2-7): DTGVSQNPRHKITKRGQNVTFRCDPISEHNRLYWYRQTLGQGPEFLTYFQNEAQLEKSRLLSDRFSAERPKGSFSTLEIQRTEQGDSAMYLCASRPPTGGGSYEQYFGPGTRLTVT.